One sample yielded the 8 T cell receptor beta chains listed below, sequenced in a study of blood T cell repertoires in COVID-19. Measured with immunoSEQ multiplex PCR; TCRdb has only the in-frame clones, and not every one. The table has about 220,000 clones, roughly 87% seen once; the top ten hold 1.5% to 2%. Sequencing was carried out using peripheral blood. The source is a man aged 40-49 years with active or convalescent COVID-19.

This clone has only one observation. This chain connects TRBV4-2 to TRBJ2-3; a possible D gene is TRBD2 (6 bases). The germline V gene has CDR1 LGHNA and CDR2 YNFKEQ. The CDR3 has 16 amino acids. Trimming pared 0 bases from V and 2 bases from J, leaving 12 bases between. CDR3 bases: TGTGCCAGCAGCCAAGATCGGACTAAAGCCACAGATACGCAGTATTTT. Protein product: CASSQDRTKATDTQYF.

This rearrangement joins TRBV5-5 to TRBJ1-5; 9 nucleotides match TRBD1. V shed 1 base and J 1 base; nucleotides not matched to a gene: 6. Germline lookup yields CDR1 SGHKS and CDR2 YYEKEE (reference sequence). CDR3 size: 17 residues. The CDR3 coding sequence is TGTGCCAGCAGCTTGACAGGGGGCAAATGGAGCAATCAGCCCCAGCATTTT. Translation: CASSLTGGKWSNQPQHF.

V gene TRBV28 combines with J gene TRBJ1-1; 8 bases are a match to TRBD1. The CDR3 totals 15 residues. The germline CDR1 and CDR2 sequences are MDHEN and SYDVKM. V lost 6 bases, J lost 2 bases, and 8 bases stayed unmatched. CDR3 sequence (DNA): TGTGCCAGCAGCGAAACAGGGGGGCGAAACACTGAAGCTTTCTTT. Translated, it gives CASSETGGRNTEAFF. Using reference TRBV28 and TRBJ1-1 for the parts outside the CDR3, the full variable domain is DVKVTQSSRYLVKRTGEKVFLECVQDMDHENMFWYRQDPGLGLRLIYFSYDVKMKEKGDIPEGYSVSREKKERFSLILESASTNQTSMYLCASSETGGRNTEAFFGQGTRLTVV.

CDR3 protein: CASSPRDRGRILDGYTF. CDR3 bases: TGTGCCAGCAGCCCCCGGGACAGGGGGCGCATTTTGGATGGCTACACCTTC. The gene calls are TRBV9 and TRBJ1-2, with TRBD1 identical over 12 bases. Germline loops: CDR1 SGDLS, CDR2 YYNGEE. V lost 4 bases to trimming and J lost 6 bases; unmatched junction nucleotides: 13. The CDR3 sequence is 17 residues long.

The CDR3 loop is CASSWSETQTYEQYF. The CDR3 nucleotides read TGTGCCAGCAGTTGGTCGGAGACTCAAACCTACGAGCAGTACTTC. The rearrangement uses TRBV27 and TRBJ2-7; no clear D. V gave up 4 bases and J gave up 2 bases, with 15 bases separating them. The CDR3 sequence is 15 residues long. Per germline, CDR1 MNHEY and CDR2 SMNVEV (reference sequence).

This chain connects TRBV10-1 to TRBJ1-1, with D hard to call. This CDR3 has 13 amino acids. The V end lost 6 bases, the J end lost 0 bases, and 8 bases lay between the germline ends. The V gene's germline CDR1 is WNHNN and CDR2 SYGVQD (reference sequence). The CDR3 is CASSRNMNTEAFF. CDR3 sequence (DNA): TGCGCCAGCAGCCGAAACATGAACACTGAAGCTTTCTTT.

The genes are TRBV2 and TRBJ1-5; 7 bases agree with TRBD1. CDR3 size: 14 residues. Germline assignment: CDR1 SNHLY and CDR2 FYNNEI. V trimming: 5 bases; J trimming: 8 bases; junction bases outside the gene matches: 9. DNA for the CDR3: TGTGCCAGCAGTCAGCCAGACAGGGTAGAGCCCCAGCATTTT. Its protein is CASSQPDRVEPQHF.

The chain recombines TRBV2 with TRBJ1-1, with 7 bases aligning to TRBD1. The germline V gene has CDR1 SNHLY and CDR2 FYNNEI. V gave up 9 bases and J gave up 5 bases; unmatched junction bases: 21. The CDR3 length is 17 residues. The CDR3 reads CARESGTDPLTSTEAFF. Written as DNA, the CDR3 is TGTGCCAGAGAGTCCGGGACAGACCCCTTAACATCTACTGAAGCTTTCTTT.